The rows below give T cell receptor beta chains drawn from one sample of a study of blood T cell repertoires in COVID-19. The table came from immunoSEQ multiplex PCR; TCRdb's copy has only in-frame clones and leaves some out. The data hold approximately 200,000 clones, with 70% to 90% observed a single time. Sequencing was carried out using peripheral blood. The source of these receptors is a man aged 25 to 40 with COVID-19, enrolled during active disease. Both conserved end residues are part of each CDR3. Fields, in order: V gene, clone size, CDR3 protein. Expanded clones are given a class, and other clones once, few, many or no size at all.

>TRBV19|.
CASTLGTRGKDEQFF
>TRBV7-8|.
CASSLWTGGDSPLHF
>TRBV5-1|.
CASSPMGRDYEQYF
>TRBV2|.
CASSGRTVTSYEQYF
>TRBV6-1|.
CASSEGGDLTYEQYF
>TRBV12-3/TRBV12-4|.
CASRPGTGEGYTF
>TRBV19|.
CASSKTSSNQPQHF
>TRBV11-2|.
CASSLGPGTSYEQYF
>TRBV10-3|.
CAISWSGSYTEAFF
>TRBV10-3|.
CAISESRLAGGSSYEQYF
>TRBV11-3|.
CASSLGPNSYEQYF
>TRBV2|.
CASSVGQGILSDGYTF
>TRBV5-4|once
CASSLGDSLAKNIQYF
>TRBV28|once
CATVPGGNWNTEAFF
>TRBV19|few
CASSAADRVVYGYTF
>TRBV9|.
CASSARGELFF
>TRBV13|once
CASSLLASTDTQYF
>TRBV18|once
CASSPDRGWGYTF
>TRBV27|few
CASSPGLAGYEQYF
>TRBV6-2/TRBV6-3|.
CASSRRRLGGRNSYEQYF
>TRBV30|once
CAWSKRGIEQFF
>TRBV5-4|.
CASSSRRVAGELFF
>TRBV4-1|.
CASSRRTSGSSPDTQYF
>TRBV7-3|.
CASSLLGSGVGTGELFF
>TRBV15|.
CATSREGGYQPQHF
>TRBV7-9|.
CASSLGHGEQYF
>TRBV9|.
CASSVAPPSYNEQFF
>TRBV27|.
CASSLTGANTEAFF
>TRBV9|once
CASSVTPLGTDTQYF
>TRBV11-2|.
CASSFSNEKLFF
>TRBV5-1|.
CASSFGQGQSQPQHF
>TRBV5-3|.
CARSFGRTRVSSGELFF
>TRBV7-3|.
CASSLGTSGRSSYNEQFF
>TRBV28|once
CASTYESLGNQPQHF
>TRBV9|.
CASSSGTGGTNEKLFF
>TRBV4-3|.
CASSQDSGQGNSPLHF
>TRBV24-1|.
CATSDQGTGTDTQYF